This is a list of T cell receptor beta chains from one sample in a study of blood T cell repertoires in COVID-19. This table comes from immunoSEQ multiplex PCR, and its TCRdb copy is limited to in-frame clones, with some not included. The repertoire holds about 46,000 clones, with about 90% as singletons. The sequenced material came from peripheral blood. The receptors stem from a human donor in a cohort sampled during active COVID-19. Each CDR3 is given with its conserved first and last residue. D genes are given only for firm matches. Not all rows give a size; the values are once, few, many and, for expanded clones, a class.

NA | NA | TRBJ1-1 | TRBV4-2 | CASSQGGPAEAFF | TGTGCCAGCAGCCAGGGGGGTCCGGCTGAAGCTTTCTTT
TRBD2 | NA | TRBJ2-5 | TRBV6-6 | CASSQKGLAGAYGTQYF | TGTGCCAGCAGTCAAAAGGGACTAGCGGGGGCGTATGGGACCCAGTACTTC
NA | NA | TRBJ1-6 | TRBV5-1 | CASSFNTGQSNSPLHF | TGCGCCAGCAGCTTCAACACGGGACAATCAAATTCACCCCTCCACTTT
NA | NA | TRBJ2-6 | TRBV5-1 | CASSLDGGPPSGANVLTF | TGCGCCAGCAGCCTTGACGGGGGTCCTCCCTCTGGGGCCAACGTCCTGACTTTC
NA | NA | TRBJ1-2 | TRBV6-5 | CASNSGQLLSGGYTF | TGTGCCAGCAACTCTGGACAGTTACTATCGGGGGGCTACACCTTC
NA | NA | TRBJ1-1 | TRBV19 | CASSIGSGNTEAFF | TGTGCCAGTAGTATAGGGTCAGGGAACACTGAAGCTTTCTTT
TRBD2 | once | TRBJ2-1 | TRBV6-6 | CASSYTGGTNEQFF | TGTGCCAGCAGTTACACGGGAGGAACCAATGAGCAGTTCTTC
NA | few | TRBJ1-5 | TRBV10-2 | CASSDPGVWLHQPQHF | TGCGCCAGCAGTGATCCGGGGGTTTGGTTACATCAGCCCCAGCATTTT
TRBD1 | NA | TRBJ2-7 | TRBV6-5 | CASGLWTGDEQYF | TGTGCCAGCGGCCTTTGGACAGGGGACGAGCAGTACTTC
TRBD1 | NA | TRBJ1-5 | TRBV19 | CATNRGEGNQPQHF | TGTGCCACCAACAGGGGTGAGGGCAATCAGCCCCAGCATTTT
TRBD1 | NA | TRBJ2-5 | TRBV10-3 | CAISESPTGLQETQYF | TGTGCCATCAGTGAGTCACCGACAGGGCTCCAAGAGACCCAGTACTTC
TRBD1 | NA | TRBJ2-7 | TRBV30 | CAWSVGGDRGSEQYF | TGTGCCTGGAGTGTAGGGGGGGACAGGGGGTCCGAGCAGTACTTC
TRBD1 | NA | TRBJ2-4 | TRBV28 | CASSSTGDEDIQYF | TGTGCCAGCAGTTCGACAGGGGATGAGGACATTCAGTACTTC
NA | NA | TRBJ1-3 | TRBV4-1 | CASSQIVMSGNTIYF | TGCGCCAGCAGCCAAATTGTTATGAGCGGAAACACCATATATTTT
TRBD1 | NA | TRBJ1-5 | TRBV5-1 | CASSWTTGDNQPQHF | TGCGCCAGCAGCTGGACGACAGGGGATAATCAGCCCCAGCATTTT
TRBD2 | NA | TRBJ2-1 | TRBV3-1/TRBV3-2 | CASSLGLALYNEQFF | TGTGCCAGCAGCCTGGGACTAGCGCTGTACAATGAGCAGTTCTTC
TRBD2 | NA | TRBJ2-7 | TRBV5-4 | CASSWGGSGSYEQYF | TGTGCCAGCAGTTGGGGGGGTAGCGGGAGTTACGAGCAGTACTTC
NA | NA | TRBJ2-7 | TRBV9 | CASSASPNAAYEQYF | TGTGCCAGCAGCGCGAGCCCCAACGCTGCCTACGAGCAGTACTTC
TRBD1 | NA | TRBJ2-2 | TRBV5-1 | CASSFGTGVTGELFF | TGCGCCAGCAGCTTCGGGACAGGGGTTACCGGGGAGCTGTTTTTT
TRBD2 | NA | TRBJ2-7 | TRBV9 | CASTSPAGGNEQYF | TGTGCCAGCACTTCTCCGGCGGGAGGAAATGAGCAGTACTTC
TRBD1 | NA | TRBJ1-2 | TRBV7-9 | CASSQVDRDYGYTF | TGTGCCAGCAGCCAGGTCGACAGGGACTATGGCTACACCTTC
TRBD1 | few | TRBJ1-2 | TRBV5-4 | CASTSQGGLLNYGYTF | TGTGCCAGCACCAGTCAAGGGGGCTTGCTTAACTATGGCTACACCTTC
NA | NA | TRBJ1-2 | TRBV6-5 | CASKQGIGYTF | TGTGCCAGCAAACAGGGTATTGGCTACACCTTC
TRBD1 | NA | TRBJ2-7 | TRBV5-1 | CASTRGQGDDEQYF | TGCGCCAGCACCCGGGGACAGGGGGACGACGAGCAGTACTTC
TRBD1 | NA | TRBJ1-3 | TRBV15 | CATSRDLTRTGRSGNTIYF | TGTGCCACCAGCAGAGATCTAACTCGGACAGGCCGCTCTGGAAACACCATATATTTT
NA | NA | TRBJ2-7 | TRBV28 | CASSSPTSFYEQYF | TGTGCCAGCAGTTCGCCGACTAGTTTTTACGAGCAGTACTTC
NA | NA | TRBJ1-5 | TRBV6-6 | CASTFGALDSGQPQHF | TGTGCCAGCACCTTTGGGGCCCTCGACAGTGGCCAGCCCCAGCATTTT
NA | NA | TRBJ2-6 | TRBV5-1 | CASSLAGAGANVLTF | TGCGCCAGCAGCTTGGCAGGGGCCGGGGCCAACGTCCTGACTTTC
TRBD2 | NA | TRBJ2-7 | TRBV29-1 | CSVGLAGHPNEQYF | TGCAGCGTCGGACTAGCGGGGCATCCTAACGAGCAGTACTTC
TRBD1 | few | TRBJ1-6 | TRBV7-9 | CASSYMDWTGFSSPLHF | TGTGCCAGCAGTTACATGGACTGGACAGGGTTTAGTTCACCCCTCCACTTT
TRBD2 | NA | TRBJ2-3 | TRBV2 | CASRTRLAEITDTQYF | TGTGCCAGCAGAACTAGGCTAGCGGAGATCACAGATACGCAGTATTTT
TRBD1 | NA | TRBJ2-7 | TRBV15 | CATSRGQGKGQDEQYF | TGTGCCACCAGCAGAGGACAGGGTAAAGGTCAGGACGAGCAGTACTTC
TRBD1 | NA | TRBJ1-6 | TRBV7-3 | CASSLIGTGVSSYNSPLHF | TGTGCCAGCAGCTTAATAGGGACAGGGGTCAGCTCCTATAATTCACCCCTCCACTTT
TRBD2 | NA | TRBJ2-7 | TRBV5-6 | CASSGRTSGRYEQYF | TGTGCCAGCAGCGGACGGACTAGCGGGAGGTACGAGCAGTACTTC
NA | NA | TRBJ2-3 | TRBV7-2 | CASSLQGGTDTQYF | TGTGCCAGCAGCTTACAAGGGGGCACAGATACGCAGTATTTT
TRBD1 | NA | TRBJ2-7 | TRBV5-1 | CASSSGTGLTEQYF | TGCGCCAGCAGCTCCGGGACAGGGCTTACCGAGCAGTACTTC
NA | NA | TRBJ2-7 | TRBV5-6 | CASSLMALSEQYF | TGTGCCAGCAGCTTGATGGCACTATCCGAGCAGTACTTC
NA | NA | TRBJ2-7 | TRBV4-1 | CASSQTSLGSSYEQYF | TGCGCCAGCAGCCAGACGAGCTTAGGGAGCTCCTACGAGCAGTACTTC
NA | NA | TRBJ2-7 | TRBV21-1 | CASRGDRGYEQYF | TGTGCCAGCAGAGGGGACAGGGGCTACGAGCAGTACTTC
NA | few | TRBJ1-2 | TRBV7-9 | CASSLATGIYGYTF | TGTGCCAGCAGCTTAGCTACAGGGATCTATGGCTACACCTTC
TRBD2 | NA | TRBJ2-1 | TRBV6-5 | CASSSGLAGSVNEQFF | TGTGCCAGCAGTTCGGGACTAGCGGGATCGGTTAATGAGCAGTTCTTC
NA | NA | TRBJ1-1 | TRBV10-2 | CASSELPGLGSEAFF | TGCGCCAGCAGTGAGCTGCCGGGCCTCGGGAGTGAAGCTTTCTTT
TRBD2 | NA | TRBJ2-7 | TRBV7-6 | CASSLDSSGAYEQYF | TGTGCCAGCAGCTTAGACAGTAGCGGGGCCTACGAGCAGTACTTC
TRBD1 | NA | TRBJ2-7 | TRBV27 | CASSLMFAAGTGAYEQYF | TGTGCCAGCAGTTTGATGTTCGCCGCCGGGACAGGGGCCTACGAGCAGTACTTC
NA | NA | TRBJ2-7 | TRBV7-8 | CASSLALAYEQYF | TGTGCCAGCAGCTTAGCCCTAGCGTACGAGCAGTACTTC
NA | once | TRBJ2-7 | TRBV27 | CASSVASPGMAEQYF | TGTGCCAGCTCCGTAGCCAGCCCGGGTATGGCGGAGCAGTACTTC
TRBD1 | NA | TRBJ1-6 | TRBV7-2 | CASSPPGGSSPLHF | TGTGCCAGCAGCCCCCCAGGGGGCAGTTCACCCCTCCACTTT
TRBD1 | NA | TRBJ1-1 | TRBV27 | CASSLAYRGAEAFF | TGTGCCAGCAGTTTAGCCTACAGGGGGGCTGAAGCTTTCTTT
NA | few | TRBJ2-7 | TRBV29-1 | CSGRDAYEQYF | TGCAGCGGCCGGGATGCCTACGAGCAGTACTTC
TRBD2 | NA | TRBJ2-7 | TRBV29-1 | CSVGTSSYEQYF | TGCAGCGTTGGGACTAGCTCCTACGAGCAGTACTTC
NA | NA | TRBJ2-7 | TRBV5-4 | CASSSGRGGYEQYF | TGTGCCAGCAGCTCGGGTAGGGGCGGTTACGAGCAGTACTTC
NA | NA | TRBJ1-1 | TRBV5-4 | CASSLGQDRRVTEAFF | TGTGCCAGCAGCTTGGGACAGGACCGGCGGGTCACTGAAGCTTTCTTT
NA | NA | TRBJ1-1 | TRBV25-1 | CASSESGVGAFF | TGTGCCAGCAGTGAATCAGGGGTAGGAGCTTTCTTT
NA | NA | TRBJ1-1 | TRBV28 | CASTLQVNTEAFF | TGTGCCAGCACCCTACAGGTGAACACTGAAGCTTTCTTT
TRBD2 | NA | TRBJ2-3 | TRBV5-4 | CASSTGLAGAFDTDTQYF | TGTGCCAGCAGCACAGGACTAGCGGGGGCCTTCGACACAGATACGCAGTATTTT